The next 9 T cell receptor beta chains were all read from a single sample in a study of blood T cell repertoires in COVID-19. TCRdb's table, derived via immunoSEQ multiplex PCR, lists solely in-frame clones and lacks some. Of 390,000 or so clones in the sample, more than 70% were seen once. Sequenced: peripheral blood. Receptors were obtained from a woman younger than 45 with COVID-19, enrolled during active disease.

The rearrangement links TRBV10-3 to TRBJ1-2, with D possibly being TRBD1 (6 bases). CDR3 length: 14 amino acids. The V gene lost 10 bases and the J gene lost 0 bases, with 15 bases spanning the gap. CDR1 ENHRY and CDR2 SYGVKD come from the germline V gene. The DNA for the CDR3 is TGTGCCACCACACCTCAGGGGACTAACTATGGCTACACCTTC. Translating gives CATTPQGTNYGYTF.

The V call is TRBV7-9, the J call TRBJ1-1, with 7 bases that match TRBD1. Germline V gene data show CDR1 as SEHNR and CDR2 as FQNEAQ (reference sequence). V shed 7 bases and J 1 base; nucleotides not matched to a gene: 6. This CDR3 spans 14 amino acids. The CDR3 coding sequence is TGTGCCAGCACCGGGGACAGAGAGAACACTGAAGCTTTCTTT. It translates to CASTGDRENTEAFF.

V usage is TRBV6-6 and J usage is TRBJ1-5; D unresolved. The germline CDR1 and CDR2 sequences are MNHNY and SVGAGI (reference sequence). V dropped 5 bases and J dropped 0 bases, with 14 bases sitting between them. This CDR3 region has 16 residues. Here the CDR3 DNA reads TGTGCCAGCAGTGGACTGAGTTCAAATAGCAATCAGCCCCAGCATTTT. Amino acid sequence: CASSGLSSNSNQPQHF.

The gene calls are TRBV13 and TRBJ2-2, with D hard to call. Germline V CDR1 and CDR2: PRHDT, FYEKMQ (reference sequence). V shed 0 bases and J shed 4 bases, with 6 bases lying between them. This CDR3 comprises 14 residues. CDR3 bases: TGTGCCAGCAGCTTAGGACAGCTCACCGGGGAGCTGTTTTTT. This sequence encodes CASSLGQLTGELFF.

The sample holds a few counts of this clone. The chain combines TRBV27 with TRBJ1-4, with 9 bases matching TRBD1. The germline V gene has CDR1 MNHEY and CDR2 SMNVEV (reference sequence). CDR3 length: 14 amino acids. Trimming removed 6 bases from V and 7 bases from J; junction bases left unmatched: 6. The CDR3 here is CASRPGQGGEKLFF. CDR3 nucleotides: TGTGCCAGCAGGCCGGGACAGGGAGGTGAAAAACTGTTTTTT.

The chain recombines TRBV11-3 with TRBJ2-1, with 7 bases identical to TRBD2. Germline lookup yields CDR1 SGHNT and CDR2 YENEEA. After removal of 9 bases from V and 8 bases from J, the junction contained 16 bases not matched to a gene. This CDR3 spans 15 amino acids. Here the CDR3 reads CARRSRDGRSDEQFF. CDR3 in DNA: TGTGCCAGACGCTCCCGGGACGGGAGGTCGGATGAGCAGTTCTTC. Looking up the rest from reference TRBV11-3 and TRBJ2-1 gives the full variable domain: EAGVVQSPRYKIIEKKQPVAFWCNPISGHNTLYWYLQNLGQGPELLIRYENEEAVDDSQLPKDRFSAERLKGVDSTLKIQPAELGDSAVYLCARRSRDGRSDEQFFGPGTRLTVL.

The chain has TRBV7-8 and TRBJ1-1; perhaps TRBD1 as D (6 bases). CDR3 length: 17 amino acids. Trimming left V 5 bases short and J 0 bases short, with 19 bases between. In germline, CDR1 is SGHVS, CDR2 FQNEAQ. The CDR3 loop reads CASSRAGGRGLNTEAFF. The CDR3 region has the DNA TGTGCCAGCAGCCGCGCAGGCGGCAGGGGCCTGAACACTGAAGCTTTCTTT.

V is TRBV18 and J is TRBJ1-4; 7 bases agree with TRBD1. The CDR3 covers 15 residues. V was clipped by 2 bases and J by 6 bases; unmatched bases: 6. Germline assignment: CDR1 KGHSH and CDR2 LQKENI. Here the CDR3 reads CASSPSRRGHEKLFF. The CDR3 DNA reads TGTGCCAGCTCACCATCGAGGAGGGGGCATGAAAAACTGTTTTTT.

J is TRBJ1-1 and V is TRBV11-3, with D possibly matching TRBD1 (5 bases). This CDR3 is 11 amino acids long. V was clipped by 8 bases and J by 1 base, with 5 bases between them. CDR1 is SGHNT and CDR2 is YENEEA in the germline V gene. CDR3 protein: CASQGNTEAFF. Here the CDR3 DNA reads TGTGCCAGCCAGGGGAACACTGAAGCTTTCTTT. Full variable domain (outside the CDR3, taken from reference TRBV11-3 and TRBJ1-1): EAGVVQSPRYKIIEKKQPVAFWCNPISGHNTLYWYLQNLGQGPELLIRYENEEAVDDSQLPKDRFSAERLKGVDSTLKIQPAELGDSAVYLCASQGNTEAFFGQGTRLTVV.